The 5 T cell receptor beta chains below come from one sample, sequenced in a study of blood T cell repertoires in COVID-19. Only in-frame clones appear in the TCRdb table, and some are missing; sequencing was by immunoSEQ multiplex PCR. The table lists about 330,000 clones, less than 90% of them singletons. Sequencing was carried out using PBMCs or T cells enriched from blood (not recorded which). All receptors derive from a woman aged 30 to 39 who had recovered from COVID-19.

This rearrangement joins TRBV28 to TRBJ2-1; D not resolved. Looked up from germline, CDR1 is MDHEN and CDR2 is SYDVKM. The CDR3 contains 20 residues. Trimming removed 1 base from V and 0 bases from J, with 22 bases in between. In nucleotides, the CDR3 is TGTGCCAGCAGTTTATTCGGGTTTTTAGGTGGTCCAAGCTCCTACAATGAGCAGTTCTTC. It codes for CASSLFGFLGGPSSYNEQFF.

The rearrangement joins TRBV27 to TRBJ2-1; 9 bases match TRBD2. The junction had 10 bases not matched to a gene; V was cut back by 4 bases and J by 6 bases. CDR1 and CDR2 (germline): MNHEY, SMNVEV (reference sequence). The CDR3 runs 16 residues. CDR3 nucleotide sequence: TGTGCCAGCAGTTCCCAAATTAGCGGGGGTCCCAATGAGCAGTTCTTC. This sequence encodes CASSSQISGGPNEQFF.

The chain is built from TRBV5-1 and TRBJ1-4; D is unresolved. Trimming stripped 1 base from V and 0 bases from J, with 7 bases between. This CDR3 contains 15 residues. Germline V CDR1 and CDR2: SGHRS, YFSETQ. The CDR3 spells CASSLFPATNEKLFF. CDR3 nucleotide sequence: TGCGCCAGCAGCTTGTTCCCTGCAACTAATGAAAAACTGTTTTTT.

This clone was counted once. This chain uses TRBV19 with TRBJ2-2; 12 nucleotides line up with TRBD2. This CDR3 has 17 residues. Per the germline V gene, CDR1 is LNHDA and CDR2 is SQIVND (reference sequence). V was pared by 6 bases and J by 3 bases, with 8 bases of the junction left unmatched. Here the CDR3 reads CASRKASGGVYTGELFF. The CDR3 DNA reads TGTGCCAGTAGGAAAGCTAGCGGGGGGGTTTACACCGGGGAGCTGTTTTTT.

The chain employs TRBV6-5 and TRBJ1-2, with D maybe TRBD1 (6 bases). The CDR3 is 13 amino acids. Trimming cost V 6 bases and J 5 bases, with 13 bases left between them. Germline loops: CDR1 MNHEY, CDR2 SVGAGI. CDR3 DNA: TGTGCCAGCAGAAATGACAGGAGATATGGCTACACCTTC. Its translation is CASRNDRRYGYTF.